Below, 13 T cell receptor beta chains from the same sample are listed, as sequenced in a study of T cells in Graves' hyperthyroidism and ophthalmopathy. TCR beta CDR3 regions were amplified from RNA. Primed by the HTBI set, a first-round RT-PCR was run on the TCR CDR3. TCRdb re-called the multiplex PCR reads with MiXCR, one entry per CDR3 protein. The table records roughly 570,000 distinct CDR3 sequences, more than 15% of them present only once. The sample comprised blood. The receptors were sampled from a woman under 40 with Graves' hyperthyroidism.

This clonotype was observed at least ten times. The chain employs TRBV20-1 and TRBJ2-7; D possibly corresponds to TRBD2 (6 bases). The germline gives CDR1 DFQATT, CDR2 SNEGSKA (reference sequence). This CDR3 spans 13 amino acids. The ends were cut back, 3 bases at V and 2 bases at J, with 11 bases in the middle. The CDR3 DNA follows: TGCAGTGCTAGGGGTGCGGGACCCTACGAGCAGTACTTC. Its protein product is CSARGAGPYEQYF.

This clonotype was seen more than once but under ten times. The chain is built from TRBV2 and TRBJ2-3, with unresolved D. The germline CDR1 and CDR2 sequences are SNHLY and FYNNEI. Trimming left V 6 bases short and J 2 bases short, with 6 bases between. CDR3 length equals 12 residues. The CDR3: CASRPYTDTQYF. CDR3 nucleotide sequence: TGTGCCAGCAGACCTTACACAGATACGCAGTATTTT.

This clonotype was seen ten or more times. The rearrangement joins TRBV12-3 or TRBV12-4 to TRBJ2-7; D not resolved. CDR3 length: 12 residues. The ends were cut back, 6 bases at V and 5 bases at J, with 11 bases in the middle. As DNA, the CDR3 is TGTGCCAGCAGCGAAGGGCCCCACGAGCAGTACTTC. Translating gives CASSEGPHEQYF.

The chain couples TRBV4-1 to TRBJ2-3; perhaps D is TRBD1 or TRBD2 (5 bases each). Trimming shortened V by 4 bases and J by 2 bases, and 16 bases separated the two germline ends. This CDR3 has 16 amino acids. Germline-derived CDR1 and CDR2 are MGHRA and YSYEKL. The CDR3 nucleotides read TGCGCCAGCAGCCGCATAAGGGACGCAGACACAGATACGCAGTATTTT. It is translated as CASSRIRDADTDTQYF.

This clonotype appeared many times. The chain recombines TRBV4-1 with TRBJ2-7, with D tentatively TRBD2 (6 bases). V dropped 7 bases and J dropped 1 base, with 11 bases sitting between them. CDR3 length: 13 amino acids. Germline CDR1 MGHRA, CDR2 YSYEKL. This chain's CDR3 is CASMGGSSYEQYF. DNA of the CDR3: TGCGCCAGCATGGGGGGATCTTCCTACGAGCAGTACTTC.

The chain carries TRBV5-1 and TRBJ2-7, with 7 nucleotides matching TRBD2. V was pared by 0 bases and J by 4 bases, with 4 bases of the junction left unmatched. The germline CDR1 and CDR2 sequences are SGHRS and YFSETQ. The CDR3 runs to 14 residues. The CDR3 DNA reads TGCGCCAGCAGCTTGGAGGTAGCGGGTTACGAGCAGTACTTC. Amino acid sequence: CASSLEVAGYEQYF.

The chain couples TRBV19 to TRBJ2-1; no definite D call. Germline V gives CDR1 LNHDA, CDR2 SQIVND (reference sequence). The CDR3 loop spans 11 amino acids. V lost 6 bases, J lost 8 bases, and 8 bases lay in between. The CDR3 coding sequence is TGTGCCAGTAGCACCGGGCATGAGCAGTTCTTC. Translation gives CASSTGHEQFF.

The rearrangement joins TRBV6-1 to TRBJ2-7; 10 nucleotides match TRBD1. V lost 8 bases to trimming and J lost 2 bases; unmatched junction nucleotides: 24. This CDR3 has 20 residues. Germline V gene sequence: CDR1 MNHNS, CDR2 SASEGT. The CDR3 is CASSPPTGTGVAGVPYEQYF. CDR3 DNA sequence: TGTGCCAGCTCACCACCGACCGGGACAGGGGTCGCGGGAGTACCCTACGAGCAGTACTTC.

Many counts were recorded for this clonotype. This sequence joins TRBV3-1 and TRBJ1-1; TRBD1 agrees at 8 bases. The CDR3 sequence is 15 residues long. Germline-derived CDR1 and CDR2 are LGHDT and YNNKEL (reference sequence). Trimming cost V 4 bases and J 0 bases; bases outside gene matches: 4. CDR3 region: CASSRRTGMNTEAFF. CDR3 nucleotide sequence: TGTGCCAGCAGCCGACGGACAGGGATGAACACTGAAGCTTTCTTT.

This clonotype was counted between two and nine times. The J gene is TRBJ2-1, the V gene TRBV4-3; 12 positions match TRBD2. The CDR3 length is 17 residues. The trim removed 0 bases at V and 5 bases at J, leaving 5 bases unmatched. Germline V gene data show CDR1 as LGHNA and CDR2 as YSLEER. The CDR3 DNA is TGCGCCAGCAGCCAAGATCCCGGACTAGCGGGGAACAATGAGCAGTTCTTC. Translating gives CASSQDPGLAGNNEQFF.

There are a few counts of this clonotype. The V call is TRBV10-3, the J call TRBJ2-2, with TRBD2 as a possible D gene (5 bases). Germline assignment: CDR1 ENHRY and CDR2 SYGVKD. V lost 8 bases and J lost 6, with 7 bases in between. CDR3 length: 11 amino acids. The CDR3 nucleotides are TGTGCCATCGGGCGGGCCGGGGAGCTGTTTTTT. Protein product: CAIGRAGELFF.

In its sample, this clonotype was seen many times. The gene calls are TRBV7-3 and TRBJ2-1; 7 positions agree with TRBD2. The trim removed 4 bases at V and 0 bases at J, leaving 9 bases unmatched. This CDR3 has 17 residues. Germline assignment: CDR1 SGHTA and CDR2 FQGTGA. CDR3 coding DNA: TGTGCCAGCAGCTCCATACTAGCGAAGAGCTCCTACAATGAGCAGTTCTTC. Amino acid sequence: CASSSILAKSSYNEQFF.

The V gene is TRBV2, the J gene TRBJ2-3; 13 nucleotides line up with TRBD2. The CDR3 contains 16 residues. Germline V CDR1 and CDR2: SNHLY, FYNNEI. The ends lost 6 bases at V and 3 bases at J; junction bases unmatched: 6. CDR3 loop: CASRAGLAGETDTQYF. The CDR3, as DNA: TGTGCCAGCAGGGCCGGACTAGCGGGAGAAACAGATACGCAGTATTTT.